The clone carrying this TCR beta chain was observed a handful of times. The germline CDR1 and CDR2 sequences are MNHEY and SVGEGT. The CDR3 runs 12 residues. Deletions cut 6 bases from V and 5 bases from J, with 7 bases between. These data come from a study of CD8 T cells in Susac syndrome. TEMRA cells were FACS-enriched, with CD8+ and CD4+ T cells isolated negatively. 0.5 to 1 ug RNA was reverse transcribed with random hexamers. TCRdb itself ran the immunoSEQ multiplex PCR reads through MiXCR, one entry per CDR3 protein. Of approximately 190,000 distinct CDR3 sequences listed, roughly 92% are singletons.

This TCR came from a human donor in good health. The sequencing input was CD4+ T cells from PBMCs. The rearrangement joins TRBV6-2 or TRBV6-3 to TRBJ2-2; D remains ambiguous. The CDR3: CASRRLTGELFF. The CDR3 DNA reads as TGTGCCAGCAGGAGGTTGACCGGGGAGCTGTTTTTT.